The 25 T cell receptor beta chains in this list originate from one sample, sequenced in a study of shared clonotypes between healthy human individuals. Only in-frame clones appear in the TCRdb table, and some are missing; sequencing was by immunoSEQ multiplex PCR. This sample has 2 million to 2.5 million clones, with about 92% found just once. CD45RO negativity and positive selection for CCR7 defined naive CD8 cells, a population that excluded terminally differentiated effector memory CD45RA+ cells. Sequenced material: naive CD8+ T cells from PBMCs. The receptors shown here come from a man in his late teens or twenties in good health. Some clones in this sample may be carry-over from other donors' samples.

The sample holds one count of this clone. The chain is built from TRBV28 and TRBJ1-5; D is perhaps TRBD1 (6 bases). Per germline, CDR1 MDHEN and CDR2 SYDVKM. Trimming took off 5 bases at V and 0 bases at J, with 14 bases between the two ends. The CDR3 totals 16 residues. CDR3 nucleotide sequence: TGTGCCAGCAGTCGAGCCCGGGACACTAGCAATCAGCCCCAGCATTTT. Protein: CASSRARDTSNQPQHF.

The chain joins TRBV7-9 to TRBJ2-1, with TRBD2 matching 8 bases. The germline V gene has CDR1 SEHNR and CDR2 FQNEAQ (reference sequence). The V segment lost 1 base and the J segment 6 bases; nucleotides outside the gene matches: 14. CDR3 size: 18 residues. CDR3 coding DNA: TGTGCCAGCAGCTTAGGTGTTAGCGGGGTCCCCCCGTTCAATGAGCAGTTCTTC. Encoded protein: CASSLGVSGVPPFNEQFF. The full variable domain, with the rest looked up from reference TRBV7-9 and TRBJ2-1, is DTGVSQNPRHKITKRGQNVTFRCDPISEHNRLYWYRQTLGQGPEFLTYFQNEAQLEKSRLLSDRFSAERPKGSFSTLEIQRTEQGDSAMYLCASSLGVSGVPPFNEQFFGPGTRLTVL.

V and J are TRBV6-1 and TRBJ2-1; D gene ambiguous. The CDR3 has 14 amino acids. Germline CDR1 and CDR2: MNHNS and SASEGT. The ends were cut back, 8 bases at V and 1 base at J, with 12 bases in the middle. The CDR3 DNA sequence: TGTGCCAGCCTTCTCTACGGATCCTACAATGAGCAGTTCTTC. It translates to CASLLYGSYNEQFF.

V usage is TRBV19 and J usage is TRBJ2-7; D is undetermined. V shed 1 base and J shed 3 bases, with 13 bases lying between them. The CDR3 sequence is 15 residues long. The germline gives CDR1 LNHDA, CDR2 SQIVND (reference sequence). Written as DNA, the CDR3 is TGTGCCAGTAGTATAGGGGCAGGCCCATACTACGAGCAGTACTTC. It yields the protein CASSIGAGPYYEQYF.

This sequence joins TRBV18 and TRBJ2-2; possible D gene TRBD2, 6 bases. The CDR3 has 16 amino acids. Per germline, CDR1 KGHSH and CDR2 LQKENI. V lost 4 bases, J lost 7 bases, and 19 bases lay in between. CDR3 amino acids: CASSRISSVLHGELFF. In DNA, the CDR3 is TGTGCCAGCTCACGTATCTCTAGCGTTTTGCACGGGGAGCTGTTTTTT.

This clone has just a few counts. The chain is built from TRBV27 and TRBJ1-1; D uncertain. Trimming took off 3 bases at V and 3 bases at J, with 8 bases between the two ends. The CDR3 contains 13 residues. The germline CDR1 and CDR2 sequences are MNHEY and SMNVEV (reference sequence). CDR3 sequence (DNA): TGTGCCAGCAGTTTCTACCAACACACTGAAGCTTTCTTT. Its protein product is CASSFYQHTEAFF.

This rearrangement joins TRBV29-1 to TRBJ2-7; TRBD1 aligns across 7 bases. Looked up from germline, CDR1 is SQVTM and CDR2 is ANQGSEA. CDR3 length: 13 residues. Losses at the gene ends were 7 bases for V and 0 bases for J; bases not matched to a gene: 6. The CDR3 loop is CSAMTGSSYEQYF. The CDR3 coding sequence is TGCAGCGCCATGACAGGGAGCTCCTACGAGCAGTACTTC.

This chain links TRBV7-6 with TRBJ2-3; 7 bases align to TRBD2. Losses at the gene ends were 1 base for V and 6 bases for J; bases not matched to a gene: 10. The CDR3 consists of 16 residues. Germline V gene sequence: CDR1 SGHVS, CDR2 FNYEAQ. CDR3 sequence: CASSLDAGVPWDTQYF. The DNA for the CDR3 is TGTGCCAGCAGCTTAGACGCGGGAGTCCCCTGGGATACGCAGTATTTT.

The rearrangement uses TRBV25-1 and TRBJ2-2; 8 bases are a match to TRBD1. This CDR3 is 18 amino acids long. The germline gives CDR1 MGHDK, CDR2 SYGVNS. V dropped 3 bases and J dropped 4; count of bases not matched to a gene: 13. CDR3 coding DNA: TGTGCCAGCAGTGATGCATATTGGACAGGGATGGGCACCGGGGAGCTGTTTTTT. Its translation is CASSDAYWTGMGTGELFF.

The CDR3 DNA reads as TGTGCCAGCAGTGACACAGAGGAGAATGAGCAGTTCTTC. It yields the protein CASSDTEENEQFF. V and J are TRBV6-4 and TRBJ2-1; D not resolved. Trimming pared 2 bases from V and 7 bases from J, leaving 9 bases between. The CDR3 spans 13 residues. Germline V lookup: CDR1 MRHNA, CDR2 SNTAGT.

This clone has only one observation. This rearrangement joins TRBV29-1 to TRBJ2-7; TRBD1 matches at 7 bases. CDR3 length: 11 residues. Germline V gene data show CDR1 as SQVTM and CDR2 as ANQGSEA. J was trimmed by 3 bases and V by 6 bases; bases with no gene match: 2. CDR3 protein: CSVRTGYEQYF. Here the CDR3 DNA reads TGCAGCGTCAGGACAGGCTACGAGCAGTACTTC.

This chain links TRBV28 with TRBJ1-5; D not resolved. This CDR3 has 15 amino acids. Trimming cost V 4 bases and J 2 bases, with 12 bases left between them. Germline V gene lookup returns CDR1 MDHEN and CDR2 SYDVKM. CDR3 sequence (DNA): TGTGCCAGCAGTTGGGAGTCGACCCGCAATCAGCCCCAGCATTTT. Translated, it gives CASSWESTRNQPQHF.

The V and J genes are TRBV27 and TRBJ1-4, with 7 bases fitting TRBD1. Germline V gene sequence: CDR1 MNHEY, CDR2 SMNVEV (reference sequence). The V gene end was trimmed by 1 base and the J gene end by 7 bases; junction bases not matched to a gene: 9. The CDR3 consists of 16 residues. The CDR3 region is CASSLLPGGSSEKLFF. The DNA for the CDR3 is TGTGCCAGCAGTTTATTGCCAGGGGGTTCGAGTGAAAAACTGTTTTTT.

The chain couples TRBV27 to TRBJ2-5; D might be TRBD1 (6 bases). Germline CDR1 and CDR2: MNHEY and SMNVEV (reference sequence). This CDR3 region has 16 residues. V was cut by 3 bases and J by 2 bases, with 16 bases left in between. CDR3 sequence: CASSLGPGTRQETQYF. In DNA form, the CDR3 reads TGTGCCAGCAGTTTGGGGCCCGGGACAAGACAAGAGACCCAGTACTTC.

The chain employs TRBV7-8 and TRBJ2-5; 14 bases fit TRBD2. Germline assignment: CDR1 SGHVS and CDR2 FQNEAQ. This CDR3 has 16 amino acids. Trimming removed 7 bases from V and 4 bases from J; junction bases left unmatched: 8. The CDR3 sequence is CASNSGTSGRVETQYF. The CDR3 DNA is TGTGCCAGCAACTCCGGGACTAGCGGGAGAGTAGAGACCCAGTACTTC.

This clone showed up just once. The chain carries TRBV9 and TRBJ1-1, with D maybe TRBD1 (5 bases). Germline CDR1 SGDLS, CDR2 YYNGEE. The CDR3 spans 12 residues. V lost 3 bases and J 4 bases, leaving 7 bases between the germline ends. CDR3 sequence: CASSADSTEAFF. The CDR3 DNA is TGTGCCAGCAGCGCAGACAGCACTGAAGCTTTCTTT.

The chain has TRBV11-2 and TRBJ2-5, with no clear D. V gave up 5 bases and J gave up 0 bases, with 13 bases separating them. CDR1 is SGHAT and CDR2 is FQNNGV in the germline V gene. The CDR3 runs to 15 residues. The CDR3 here is CASSPSPRYQETQYF. The CDR3 nucleotides read TGTGCCAGCAGCCCATCTCCCAGATACCAAGAGACCCAGTACTTC.

The chain carries TRBV28 and TRBJ1-1; 7 nucleotides line up with TRBD1. There are 15 residues in the CDR3. The V gene end was trimmed by 6 bases and the J gene end by 1 base; junction bases not matched to a gene: 8. Germline V gene lookup returns CDR1 MDHEN and CDR2 SYDVKM. CDR3 bases: TGTGCCAGCAGACGCGTGACAGGGCAGAACACTGAAGCTTTCTTT. This encodes CASRRVTGQNTEAFF.

The rearrangement uses TRBV29-1 and TRBJ2-1; D is perhaps TRBD1 or TRBD2 (6 bases each). The germline V and J ends were trimmed by 6 bases and 3 bases, with 21 bases remaining between them. Germline V lookup: CDR1 SQVTM, CDR2 ANQGSEA. The CDR3 sequence is 16 residues long. CDR3 loop: CSVGGTSGANYNEQFF. The DNA of the CDR3 is TGCAGCGTAGGGGGGACGTCAGGGGCCAACTACAATGAGCAGTTCTTC.

The genes are TRBV2 and TRBJ2-2, with 9 positions matching TRBD1. The CDR3 runs to 17 residues. CDR1 SNHLY and CDR2 FYNNEI come from the germline V gene. J gave up 6 bases and V 3 bases, and 11 bases lay outside the gene matches. The CDR3 region is CASSETTGGRFAGELFF. CDR3 DNA sequence: TGTGCCAGCAGTGAGACCACAGGGGGCAGGTTCGCCGGGGAGCTGTTTTTT.

The CDR3 reads CASSLGLAGGVNEQFF. Here the CDR3 DNA reads TGTGCCAGCAGCTTAGGCCTAGCGGGAGGAGTCAATGAGCAGTTCTTC. This chain joins TRBV11-2 and TRBJ2-1; TRBD2 aligns across 11 bases. The CDR3 runs to 16 residues. Germline V gene data show CDR1 as SGHAT and CDR2 as FQNNGV. The ends lost 1 base at V and 6 bases at J; junction bases unmatched: 5. The full variable domain, its missing parts supplied by reference TRBV11-2 and TRBJ2-1, is EAGVAQSPRYKIIEKRQSVAFWCNPISGHATLYWYQQILGQGPKLLIQFQNNGVVDDSQLPKDRFSAERLKGVDSTLKIQPAKLEDSAVYLCASSLGLAGGVNEQFFGPGTRLTVL.

This chain joins TRBV4-1 and TRBJ1-2; D is unclear. CDR1 and CDR2 (germline): MGHRA, YSYEKL. Trimming removed 0 bases from V and 7 bases from J, with 18 bases in between. This CDR3 region has 16 residues. The CDR3: CASSQDGIGNWGGYTF. The CDR3 coding sequence is TGCGCCAGCAGCCAAGATGGGATCGGGAACTGGGGTGGCTACACCTTC.

The V call is TRBV27, the J call TRBJ2-5, with D unclear. The V gene's germline CDR1 is MNHEY and CDR2 SMNVEV (reference sequence). V dropped 0 bases and J dropped 11 bases, with 7 bases sitting between them. This CDR3 has 11 residues. The DNA of the CDR3 is TGTGCCAGCAGTTTATCGGGCAGGCAGTACTTC. This gives the protein CASSLSGRQYF.

V gene TRBV11-2 combines with J gene TRBJ2-4, with 11 bases fitting TRBD2. Trimming removed 5 bases from V and 7 bases from J; junction bases left unmatched: 13. Germline assignment: CDR1 SGHAT and CDR2 FQNNGV. CDR3 length: 17 residues. The CDR3 DNA reads as TGTGCCAGCAGCGGCCAGACTAGCGGGACCCCCCACAACATTCAGTACTTC. Encoded protein: CASSGQTSGTPHNIQYF.

This clone was found once. The chain employs TRBV7-6 and TRBJ2-7; D may correspond to TRBD1 or TRBD2 (5 bases each). The CDR3 spans 15 residues. V was pared by 1 base and J by 5 bases, with 15 bases between. In germline, CDR1 is SGHVS, CDR2 FNYEAQ. CDR3 in amino acids: CASSLGAAGTHEQYF. The CDR3 nucleotides are TGTGCCAGCAGCTTAGGGGCGGCAGGGACCCACGAGCAGTACTTC.